What follows are 5 T cell receptor beta chains derived from one specimen sequenced in a study of breast tumors, draining lymph nodes, adjacent tissues. Via MiXCR, TCRdb re-called the multiplex PCR reads, giving one row per CDR3 protein. This sample has roughly 19,000 distinct CDR3 sequences; approximately 48% occur once, and the top ten carry around 8%. Sample: breast tumor tissue. The receptors were gathered from a female donor with breast cancer. Some clones in this sample may be carry-over from other donors' samples.

Ten or more counts support this clonotype. In nucleotides, the CDR3 is TGTGCCAGCAGTAACCGGGCCACAGCCGCCGATACGCAGTATTTT. This codes for CASSNRATAADTQYF. The V and J genes are TRBV6-5 and TRBJ2-3; D gene ambiguous. The CDR3 consists of 15 residues. The V gene's germline CDR1 is MNHEY and CDR2 SVGAGI. Trimming removed 5 bases from V and 6 bases from J, with 18 bases in between.

This clonotype is termed medium-sized (0.01 to 0.1%). The V and J genes are TRBV2 and TRBJ2-5; the match to TRBD2 covers 15 bases. V shed 4 bases, J shed 5 bases, and the junction held 11 bases outside the gene matches. Germline CDR1 and CDR2: SNHLY and FYNNEI. This CDR3 is built from 18 residues. The CDR3 DNA reads as TGTGCCAGCAGTGCGTTCGGACTAGCGGGAGGGCCCCGGGAGACCCAGTACTTC. It yields the protein CASSAFGLAGGPRETQYF.

A note on this clonotype: One end of the junction does not line up with germline, which may come from a read error. This chain uses TRBV29-1 with TRBJ2-7, with D perhaps TRBD1 or TRBD2 (5 bases each). The CDR3 has 14 residues. Germline values: CDR1 SQVTM, CDR2 ANQGSEA. The CDR3 nucleotides read TGCAGCGTTCGAGGACCAGGGACCTCCTACGGGCAGTACTTC. It yields the protein CSVRGPGTSYGQYF.

By share, this clonotype ranks as medium-sized (0.01 to 0.1%). CDR3 in DNA: TGTGCCAGCAGCTTAGGGGTAGCAACCTTCTATGGCTACACCTTC. The encoded protein is CASSLGVATFYGYTF. This chain links TRBV7-2 with TRBJ1-2; D remains unclear. Deletions cut 1 base from V and 4 bases from J, with 13 bases between. CDR1 SGHTA and CDR2 FQGNSA come from the germline V gene. CDR3 length: 15 residues.

V gene TRBV9 combines with J gene TRBJ2-1, with a possible D match to TRBD2 (5 bases). V was shortened by 0 bases and J by 8 bases, with 9 bases between the two germline ends. Per the germline V gene, CDR1 is SGDLS and CDR2 is YYNGEE. This CDR3 has 13 residues. The CDR3 region has the DNA TGTGCCAGCAGCGTAGAGCTGGGAGATGAGCAGTTCTTC. This translates into CASSVELGDEQFF.